The source of this T cell receptor beta chain is a study of T cell responses to AZD1222 COVID-19 vaccine. Study-wide findings and caveats: All repertoire sampling was performed exclusively after the peak T cell response. A mostly white British donor set with more females was recruited, and clonal diversity was possibly underestimated. As reported, nearly half of all spike-specific TCRs target variant regions that are unmutated.

Libraries were prepared by immunoSEQ multiplex PCR; TCRdb keeps only in-frame clonotypes and omits some of them. Among 95,000 to 150,000 clones listed, roughly 91% were seen once. With respect to this clone: As yet, its antigen is unknown.

Germline CDR1 and CDR2: KGHSH and LQKENI. Trimming removed 0 bases at V and 0 bases at J, with 9 bases between. The CDR3 has 16 amino acids. The starting material was peripheral blood, obtained on day 0 of AZD1222 vaccination. The genes are TRBV18 and TRBJ2-4; no clear D gene. This TCR derives from an adult in good health. The CDR3 bases are TGTGCCAGCTCACCACCGGCCAGACTAGCCAAAAACATTCAGTACTTC. Encoded protein: CASSPPARLAKNIQYF.